This record covers a single T cell receptor beta chain. The antigen is unknown. The sample is drawn from a study of CD8 T cells in ankylosing spondylitis. General study results and limits: Reported data indicate significant enrichment of disease-linked clones within matched ankylosing spondylitis synovial fluid. Within peripheral blood, clones linked to disease were CD8+ and relatively rare. Some of these motif variants have turned up before, in reports on reactive arthritis synovial fluid and blood. For ankylosing spondylitis blood, a TCR beta motif of fewer than 10 highly homologous variants appeared characteristic.

Quantitative barcoded 5'-RACE was used to prepare TCR beta libraries. TCRdb recomputed calls from the 5' RACE reads with MiXCR, one row per CDR3 protein. The table lists 200,000 to 250,000 distinct CDR3 sequences, approximately 20% of them singletons. The CDR3 is made up of 13 amino acids. The germline gives CDR1 LGHDT, CDR2 YNNKEL (reference sequence). Trimming pared 10 bases from V and 3 bases from J, leaving 16 bases between. The V call is TRBV3-1, the J call TRBJ2-7, with no clear D. Sequenced sample: blood, either unsorted or a sorted T cell fraction (not recorded which). This receptor was obtained from a male donor with ankylosing spondylitis. CDR3 loop: CATQAQLGYEQYF. For the CDR3, the DNA is TGTGCCACCCAGGCTCAGCTGGGCTACGAGCAGTACTTC.